This T cell receptor beta chain originates from a study of OX40 agonist ivuxolimab in advanced cancers. This CDR3 is 14 amino acids long. In germline, CDR1 is SGHNT, CDR2 YYREEE (reference sequence). The trim removed 1 base at V and 8 bases at J, leaving 5 bases unmatched. Sequencing was performed with immunoSEQ multiplex PCR; in TCRdb, only in-frame clones are kept and a portion is missing. The profile shows about 80,000 clones, just over 85% of them singletons. The rearrangement joins TRBV5-4 to TRBJ2-1, with 8 nucleotides matching TRBD1. The sample in question was CD4+ or CD8+ T cells sorted from blood, obtained in a trial of the OX40 agonist ivuxolimab. The source of this sequence is an adult with an advanced solid tumor such as melanoma, head and neck, liver or kidney cancer. CDR3 in DNA: TGTGCCAGCAGCTTGAGCAGGGGGCTGGATGAGCAGTTCTTC. Amino acids: CASSLSRGLDEQFF.